This T cell receptor (beta chain) was identified in a study of beta chain features in type 1 diabetes. Study outcomes and limitations: Junctions at VDJ sites from type 1 diabetes patients had fewer insertions and more deletions. In the patient group, naive, central memory and Treg TCRB repertoires seemed more alike than in the healthy donor group. PCR may have favored shorter templates equally in patients and controls.

The investigators reverse transcribed all of the isolated RNA, so they sequenced expressed TCRB transcripts. Repertoires were generated with immunoSEQ multiplex PCR, while TCRdb's copy carries only in-frame clones and drops some. The sample lists approximately 140,000 clones, under 60% seen once, with under 0.45% in the top ten. Turning to this clone: The antigen is undetermined.

The CDR3 contains 15 residues. CDR1 is SGHDN and CDR2 is FVKESK in the germline V gene. Trimming took off 1 base at V and 4 bases at J, with 11 bases between the two ends. The chain joins TRBV14 to TRBJ2-1; D is perhaps TRBD2 (6 bases). The sequencing sample was made of Tregs from blood. This receptor was obtained from a man in his late teens or twenties in good health. The CDR3 is CASSQVGSAYNEQFF. CDR3 in DNA: TGTGCCAGCAGCCAAGTCGGGAGCGCTTACAATGAGCAGTTCTTC.